This TCR beta chain emerged from a study of CD8 T cells in ankylosing spondylitis. Trimming cost V 6 bases and J 0 bases, with 12 bases left between them. CDR3 size: 16 residues. Germline values: CDR1 MNHNS, CDR2 SASEGT. This clonotype showed up many times. What it recognizes is unknown. Study-wide findings and caveats: A TCR beta motif made of fewer than ten highly homologous variants seemed typical of ankylosing spondylitis blood. Researchers report that disease-linked clones proved CD8+ and relatively rare in peripheral blood. Disease-linked clones were reportedly significantly enriched in matched ankylosing spondylitis synovial fluid.

By quantitative 5'-RACE with molecular barcodes, the TCR beta libraries were made. In TCRdb, the 5' RACE reads were re-called with MiXCR into one record per CDR3 protein. Among roughly 250,000 distinct CDR3 sequences listed, roughly a tenth were seen once. The clonotype comes from a male donor with ankylosing spondylitis or in good health (not recorded which). Material: blood, either unsorted or a sorted T cell fraction (not recorded which). This chain links TRBV6-1 with TRBJ1-6, with D uncertain. The CDR3 here is CASSPGLSSYNSPLHF. In DNA form, the CDR3 reads TGTGCCAGCAGCCCGGGTCTAAGCTCCTATAATTCACCCCTCCACTTT.